The clone carrying this T cell receptor (beta chain) was counted at least ten times. Antigen: not known. This entry is derived from a study of early T cells in non-severe SARS-CoV-2 infection. Study-wide context: Bulk RNA from unsorted whole blood was sequenced; chains were unpaired. The study's findings and limits: A preference for anti-spike CD8 responses marked VDJdb matching, which missed private and CD4 specificities.

The germline gives CDR1 ENHRY, CDR2 SYGVKD. There are 12 residues in the CDR3. Trimming shortened V by 3 bases and J by 4 bases, and 4 bases separated the two germline ends. Individually, cDNA molecules had unique molecular identifiers attached to them. TCRdb itself ran the 5' RACE reads through MiXCR, one entry per CDR3 protein. The sample shows tens of thousands of distinct CDR3 sequences, roughly 8% of them seen only once. The starting material was whole blood, obtained at baseline. This chain connects TRBV10-3 to TRBJ2-1; D call uncertain. This receptor was identified in an adult who was a healthcare worker with PCR-confirmed SARS-CoV-2 infection or an uninfected control (not recorded which). CDR3 bases: TGTGCCATCAGTGACCCGTACAATGAGCAGTTCTTC. Protein: CAISDPYNEQFF.